This is a list of T cell receptor beta chains from one sample in a study of control samples from healthy donors and cancer patients. Profiled with immunoSEQ multiplex PCR; TCRdb holds only in-frame clones, not every one. The sample includes roughly 95,000 clones, approximately 93% of them seen just once. Sequencing input: blood. These receptors all come from a woman between 25 and 40 years old in good health. The CDR3 runs from the conserved cysteine through the conserved F or W.

V gene: TRBV4-1; CDR3 protein: CASSPTTGEQFF
V gene: TRBV7-9; CDR3 protein: CASNLGRGGSYEQYF
V gene: TRBV5-1; CDR3 protein: CASSLGPAGEQETQYF
V gene: TRBV18; CDR3 protein: CASSPPGPVSNQPQHF
V gene: TRBV11-2; CDR3 protein: CASSFDLRGTQYF
V gene: TRBV7-8; CDR3 protein: CASSLRVGTYEQYF
V gene: TRBV5-1; CDR3 protein: CASSLRLSGNTGELFF
V gene: TRBV7-9; CDR3 protein: CASSSAGQGTLEQYF
V gene: TRBV7-9; CDR3 protein: CASSLGDNTEAFF
V gene: TRBV6-5; CDR3 protein: CASSYHSVGGDYGYTF
V gene: TRBV5-1; CDR3 protein: CASKDGSSGNTIYF
V gene: TRBV27; CDR3 protein: CASSFSQSPYEQYF
V gene: TRBV9; CDR3 protein: CASSTGPGQGEPQHF
V gene: TRBV30; CDR3 protein: CAFQGNSNQPQHF
V gene: TRBV5-4; CDR3 protein: CASSPLSGFSSIQYF
V gene: TRBV21-1; CDR3 protein: CASSPADSPSGYTF